The 10 T cell receptor beta chains below were found in one sample sequenced in a study of blood T cell repertoires in COVID-19. Here immunoSEQ multiplex PCR was the method, and the copy in TCRdb shows in-frame clones only, minus some. This table has more than 200,000 clones, 75% to 90% appearing once. Input material: PBMCs or T cells enriched from blood (not recorded which). These receptors were collected from a woman aged 30 to 39 with acute COVID-19.

This chain uses TRBV27 with TRBJ2-7; D uncertain. Germline-derived CDR1 and CDR2 are MNHEY and SMNVEV (reference sequence). The CDR3 length is 11 residues. V was cut by 0 bases and J by 6 bases, with 3 bases left in between. The CDR3 spells CASSLSAEQYF. CDR3 coding DNA: TGTGCCAGCAGTTTATCGGCCGAGCAGTACTTC.

This chain connects TRBV4-3 to TRBJ2-7; D possibly corresponds to TRBD1 (6 bases). The CDR3 totals 16 residues. Germline values: CDR1 LGHNA, CDR2 YSLEER. V was pared by 1 base and J by 5 bases, with 18 bases between. The DNA of the CDR3 is TGCGCCAGCAGCCAAGGGGGTTCCAGGGGCAGCCACGAGCAGTACTTC. Encoded protein: CASSQGGSRGSHEQYF.

The chain has TRBV7-2 and TRBJ2-1; D gene ambiguous. Germline lookup yields CDR1 SGHTA and CDR2 FQGNSA. Trimming pared 3 bases from V and 8 bases from J, leaving 11 bases between. The CDR3 spans 13 residues. CDR3 bases: TGTGCCAGCAGCTTTTATGGAGTCCATGAGCAGTTCTTC. Protein sequence: CASSFYGVHEQFF.

In its sample, this clone was seen once. CDR3 DNA: TGTGCCAGCAGCTTAGCCGGAGATGTCTATAATTCACCCCTCCACTTT. It is translated as CASSLAGDVYNSPLHF. The chain couples TRBV11-2 to TRBJ1-6; D gene unclear. This CDR3 is 16 amino acids long. Germline CDR1 SGHAT, CDR2 FQNNGV. V gave up 1 base and J gave up 3 bases, with 10 bases separating them.

Only one count was recorded for this clone. The genes are TRBV10-2 and TRBJ2-1, with TRBD2 identical over 7 bases. V lost 2 bases to trimming and J lost 4 bases; unmatched junction nucleotides: 5. The germline gives CDR1 WSHSY, CDR2 SAAADI. The CDR3 spans 15 residues. The CDR3 bases are TGCGCCAGCAGTGAGGGACGGGACTATTACAATGAGCAGTTCTTC. Amino acids: CASSEGRDYYNEQFF.

The rearrangement uses TRBV7-9 and TRBJ2-7; 7 nucleotides agree with TRBD1. Germline V lookup: CDR1 SEHNR, CDR2 FQNEAQ (reference sequence). This CDR3 is 17 amino acids long. V was clipped by 2 bases and J by 0 bases; unmatched bases: 10. The CDR3 sequence: CASSLIGITGDSYEQYF. Written as DNA, the CDR3 is TGTGCCAGCAGCTTAATCGGGATAACAGGGGACTCCTACGAGCAGTACTTC.

CDR3 sequence (DNA): TGTGCCAGCAGCTTGTGGCTGGGGGGGGGCAACTACAATGAGCAGTTCTTC. Translated, it gives CASSLWLGGGNYNEQFF. V usage is TRBV5-6 and J usage is TRBJ2-1; perhaps TRBD2 as D (7 bases). The CDR3 covers 17 residues. Germline CDR1 SGHDT, CDR2 YYEEEE. V dropped 1 base and J dropped 3 bases, with 17 bases sitting between them.

In its sample, this clone was seen a few times. The genes are TRBV14 and TRBJ2-3; perhaps TRBD2 as D (6 bases). This CDR3 is 14 amino acids long. Trimming removed 0 bases at V and 4 bases at J, with 8 bases between. Germline CDR1 SGHDN, CDR2 FVKESK. The CDR3 protein is CASSQDWGADTQYF. CDR3 DNA sequence: TGTGCCAGCAGCCAAGACTGGGGGGCAGATACGCAGTATTTT.

The rearrangement uses TRBV5-1 and TRBJ2-6, with D perhaps matching TRBD1 (5 bases). Germline assignment: CDR1 SGHRS and CDR2 YFSETQ. This CDR3 spans 16 amino acids. V gave up 3 bases and J gave up 0 bases, with 10 bases separating them. The CDR3 loop reads CASSSTGFSGANVLTF. The CDR3 coding sequence is TGCGCCAGCAGCTCCACAGGATTCTCTGGGGCCAACGTCCTGACTTTC. The full variable domain, rest sourced from reference TRBV5-1 and TRBJ2-6, is KAGVTQTPRYLIKTRGQQVTLSCSPISGHRSVSWYQQTPGQGLQFLFEYFSETQRNKGNFPGRFSGRQFSNSRSEMNVSTLELGDSALYLCASSSTGFSGANVLTFGAGSRLTVL.

The rearrangement joins TRBV5-1 to TRBJ1-2; 8 positions agree with TRBD1. Germline trimming cut 3 bases from V and 5 bases from J; bases unmatched to any gene: 6. The CDR3 length is 14 residues. From germline, CDR1 is SGHRS and CDR2 YFSETQ. The CDR3 sequence: CASSSTRTGYGYTF. CDR3 DNA: TGCGCCAGCAGCTCCACTAGGACAGGGTATGGCTACACCTTC. Full variable domain (remainder filled in from reference TRBV5-1 and TRBJ1-2): KAGVTQTPRYLIKTRGQQVTLSCSPISGHRSVSWYQQTPGQGLQFLFEYFSETQRNKGNFPGRFSGRQFSNSRSEMNVSTLELGDSALYLCASSSTRTGYGYTFGSGTRLTVV.